This T cell receptor beta chain is drawn from a study of PD-1 blockade in classical Hodgkin lymphoma. The protocol was immunoSEQ multiplex PCR, while the TCRdb copy is restricted to in-frame clones and leaves out a portion. The table includes around 16,000 clones, 80% to 95% detected once. J lost 1 base, V lost 6 bases, and 8 bases had no gene match. The CDR3 length is 15 residues. Per germline, CDR1 MNHEY and CDR2 SVGAGI. Time point defined: newly diagnosed, previously untreated cHL patient sample. Using magnetic negative selection, the CD4+ T cells were separated out of thawed PBMCs. The V and J genes are TRBV6-5 and TRBJ1-2, with 7 bases identical to TRBD1. The receptor was isolated from a human donor with classical Hodgkin lymphoma. The sample consisted of CD4+ T cells from blood. The CDR3 spells CASRAGGSFNYGYTF. The CDR3 coding sequence is TGTGCCAGCAGAGCAGGGGGATCCTTTAACTATGGCTACACCTTC.